This T cell receptor beta chain was obtained from a study of cytomegalovirus exposure and HLA in healthy donors. In the PCR, 60 Vbeta and 13 Jbeta primers were used. The repertoire was sequenced with immunoSEQ multiplex PCR; TCRdb's copy has only in-frame clones and lacks some. The data show about 100,000 clones, approximately 70% seen once. Germline assignment: CDR1 SGDLS and CDR2 YYNGEE. V gave up 4 bases and J gave up 4 bases; unmatched junction bases: 6. The CDR3 runs 15 residues. This clone was detected a few times. No antigen is known for it. Study results and caveats: V- and J-gene trimming in TCR beta was tied to a missense DCLRE1C variant by an analysis performed later. Immune exposure information comprised only CMV serostatus. The analysis excluded some indistinguishable V segments, including TRBV6-2 and TRBV6-3.

The sequencing input was PBMCs. The origin of this receptor is a man younger than 45 in good health and CMV-seropositive. The chain carries TRBV9 and TRBJ2-2, with 8 bases lining up with TRBD2. CDR3 loop: CASSLAGGFTGELFF. The CDR3 coding sequence is TGTGCCAGCAGCCTTGCGGGGGGTTTCACCGGGGAGCTGTTTTTT.